These 2 T cell receptor beta chains originate from one sample sequenced in a study of technical replicates of blood from a handful of donors. Sequencing was performed with immunoSEQ multiplex PCR; in TCRdb, only in-frame clones are kept and a portion is missing. The repertoire holds roughly 80,000 clones, with less than 95% as singletons. Sequenced input: T cells isolated from PBMCs. These receptor sequences come from a human donor in good health.

V usage is TRBV10-3 and J usage is TRBJ2-7, with TRBD2 matching over 8 bases. Trimming removed 0 bases from V and 5 bases from J; junction bases left unmatched: 6. This CDR3 has 15 residues. Per germline, CDR1 ENHRY and CDR2 SYGVKD. CDR3 nucleotides: TGTGCCATCAGTGAGTCCGGAGCGGGAGTTCACGAGCAGTACTTC. Its translation is CAISESGAGVHEQYF.

The DNA for the CDR3 is TGTGCCAGCAGCACTTCTATAGCTTCTCAAGAGACCCAGTACTTC. As protein: CASSTSIASQETQYF. This chain uses TRBV9 with TRBJ2-5; D gene unclear. The CDR3 has 15 residues. Looked up from germline, CDR1 is SGDLS and CDR2 is YYNGEE. With 4 bases removed from V and 2 bases from J, the gap between germline ends came to 15 bases.